The 10 T cell receptor beta chains below were found in one sample sequenced in a study of shared clonotypes between healthy human individuals. Libraries were prepared by immunoSEQ multiplex PCR; TCRdb keeps only in-frame clonotypes and omits some of them. Of hundreds of thousands of clones listed, over 75% are singletons. Specimen: memory CD8+ T cells sorted from blood. Subset reported: CD45RO+ cells pooled with CCR7-negative TemRA cells. The receptors originated from a man aged 18 to 29 in good health.

This clone came up many times. The CDR3 DNA follows: TGTGCCTGGAGTGTCCCAGCCACCTATGGCTACACCTTC. Its protein product is CAWSVPATYGYTF. V usage is TRBV30 and J usage is TRBJ1-2; D is undetermined. V lost 0 bases and J 4 bases, leaving 9 bases between the germline ends. Germline-derived CDR1 and CDR2 are GTSNPN and SVGIG (reference sequence). The CDR3 contains 13 residues. Looking up the rest from reference TRBV30 and TRBJ1-2 gives the full variable domain: SQTIHQWPATLVQPVGSPLSLECTVEGTSNPNLYWYRQAAGRGLQLLFYSVGIGQISSEVPQNLSASRPQDRQFILSSKKLLLSDSGFYLCAWSVPATYGYTFGSGTRLTVV.

The chain employs TRBV6-6 and TRBJ2-2, with D tentatively TRBD1 (5 bases). Germline V gene sequence: CDR1 MNHNY, CDR2 SVGAGI (reference sequence). With 2 bases removed from V and 6 bases from J, the gap between germline ends came to 13 bases. The CDR3 covers 15 residues. The CDR3 protein is CASSYATGRAGELFF. The CDR3, as DNA: TGTGCCAGCAGTTACGCGACGGGCAGGGCCGGGGAGCTGTTTTTT.

The chain combines TRBV7-9 with TRBJ2-3; 9 bases are a match to TRBD2. CDR1 SEHNR and CDR2 FQNEAQ come from the germline V gene (reference sequence). This CDR3 has 15 amino acids. After removal of 5 bases from V and 2 bases from J, the junction contained 5 bases not matched to a gene. DNA for the CDR3: TGTGCCAGCAGCCGCGGGGGGGCCGACACAGATACGCAGTATTTT. Translation gives CASSRGGADTDTQYF.

V is TRBV4-3 and J is TRBJ2-3, with D possibly being TRBD2 (5 bases). This CDR3 region has 14 residues. Looked up from germline, CDR1 is LGHNA and CDR2 is YSLEER. V lost 0 bases and J lost 4, with 8 bases in between. CDR3 bases: TGCGCCAGCAGCCAAGACCCGGGATCAGATACGCAGTATTTT. This encodes CASSQDPGSDTQYF.

This sequence joins TRBV7-2 and TRBJ2-1; 10 bases map to TRBD2. Looked up from germline, CDR1 is SGHTA and CDR2 is FQGNSA. With V trimmed by 5 bases and J by 7 bases, 5 bases remained unmatched. The CDR3 covers 14 residues. The CDR3 here is CASSLRTSGNEQFF. As DNA, the CDR3 is TGTGCCAGCAGCCTGCGGACTAGCGGTAATGAGCAGTTCTTC.

As for this clone: The junction differs from germline at one of its ends, possibly a read error. The chain carries TRBV14 and TRBJ1-1; D is unresolved. CDR1 is SGHDN and CDR2 is FVKESK in the germline V gene. The CDR3 runs 13 residues. The CDR3 sequence: CASSQDLFTEAFF. In DNA form, the CDR3 reads TGTGCCAGCAGTCAAGATCTGTTCACTGAAGCTTTCTTT.

This clone appeared once. This chain links TRBV7-2 with TRBJ2-7; D uncertain. Trimming stripped 8 bases from V and 2 bases from J, with 13 bases between. CDR3 length equals 13 residues. CDR1 is SGHTA and CDR2 is FQGNSA in the germline V gene. The CDR3 here is CASLPDLAYEQYF. As DNA, the CDR3 is TGTGCCAGCCTCCCTGACCTAGCCTACGAGCAGTACTTC.

This chain joins TRBV5-6 and TRBJ1-3; D is possibly TRBD1 (5 bases). Per germline, CDR1 SGHDT and CDR2 YYEEEE. The V end lost 2 bases, the J end lost 8 bases, and 11 bases lay between the germline ends. The CDR3 loop spans 13 amino acids. CDR3 sequence (DNA): TGTGCCAGCAGCTTCGACAGAGGGGACACCATATATTTT. Protein: CASSFDRGDTIYF.

The rearrangement links TRBV11-3 to TRBJ1-5; 9 bases are a match to TRBD1. Per germline, CDR1 SGHNT and CDR2 YENEEA. V lost 4 bases to trimming and J lost 3 bases; unmatched junction nucleotides: 10. The CDR3 is 17 amino acids. The CDR3 sequence: CASSSFDTGGFNQPQHF. The CDR3 nucleotides are TGTGCCAGCAGCTCCTTTGACACAGGGGGCTTCAATCAGCCCCAGCATTTT. Filled out from reference TRBV11-3 and TRBJ1-5, the complete variable domain reads EAGVVQSPRYKIIEKKQPVAFWCNPISGHNTLYWYLQNLGQGPELLIRYENEEAVDDSQLPKDRFSAERLKGVDSTLKIQPAELGDSAVYLCASSSFDTGGFNQPQHFGDGTRLSIL.

J is TRBJ2-7 and V is TRBV11-2; 8 bases fit TRBD2. The J segment lost 1 base and the V segment lost 5 bases, leaving 7 bases of the junction unmatched. The CDR3 contains 15 residues. CDR1 and CDR2 (germline): SGHAT, FQNNGV. CDR3: CASSPHIAGSYEQYF. In nucleotides, the CDR3 is TGTGCCAGCAGCCCCCATATAGCGGGGTCCTACGAGCAGTACTTC.